A selection of T cell receptor beta chains follows, all from one sample in a study of T-cell memory formation after mild COVID-19. TCRdb redid the calling of the 5' RACE reads with MiXCR, one entry per CDR3 protein. Among 350,000 to 450,000 distinct CDR3 sequences listed, around 28% were seen once. Sample: PBMCs or a T cell subset sorted from them (not recorded which). These receptors were taken from an adult woman who had mild COVID-19 (a few samples of this study predate the infection). Cell type and time point are not known. Each CDR3 is given with its conserved first and last residue. D genes are given only for firm matches. Size tells how often a clone was seen (once, few, many) or the class of an expanded clone, and some rows leave it out.

v_gene	d_gene	j_gene	abundance	CDR3nt	CDR3aa
TRBV20-1	TRBD2	TRBJ2-1	NA	TGCAGTGCTAGGGGTAGCGGGAGCTACAATGAGCAGTTCTTC	CSARGSGSYNEQFF
TRBV12-3/TRBV12-4	TRBD1	TRBJ2-7	NA	TGTGCCAGCAGTTTCGGGGACAGTGGCGAGCAGTACTTC	CASSFGDSGEQYF
TRBV7-9	NA	TRBJ1-2	few	TGTGCCATTGAGGAACAGGATCTCTTC	CAIEEQDLF
TRBV12-3/TRBV12-4	NA	TRBJ2-3	few	TGTGCCAGCAGTACCCTGCAGACGGATACGCAGTATTTT	CASSTLQTDTQYF
TRBV12-3/TRBV12-4	NA	TRBJ1-5	few	TGTGCCAGCAGTCCCGGACAGTTTAGCAATCAGCCCCAGCATTTT	CASSPGQFSNQPQHF
TRBV5-1	TRBD2	TRBJ2-7	few	TGCGCCAGCAGCTTGGGTTCTAGCGGGAGCCACGAGCAGTACTTC	CASSLGSSGSHEQYF
TRBV18	NA	TRBJ1-1	NA	TGTGCCAGCTCAAGTCGGACGGGCAGGGAAGGGACTGAAGCTTTCTTT	CASSSRTGREGTEAFF
TRBV9	TRBD2	TRBJ2-1	few	TGTGCCAGCAGCGTAGACGCGGGAGGGAACTACAATGAGCAGTTCTTC	CASSVDAGGNYNEQFF
TRBV24-1	NA	TRBJ1-2	NA	TGTGCCACCAGTGATTCTACGTCCCGGGACACGGATCCCGGAGGCTACACCTTC	CATSDSTSRDTDPGGYTF
TRBV5-1	TRBD2	TRBJ2-3	NA	TGCGCCAGCAGCTTGGAAGTGCGGGGGGACGCAGATACGCAGTATTTT	CASSLEVRGDADTQYF
TRBV5-4	TRBD2	TRBJ2-7	NA	TGTGCCAGCAGCTTGGAGCGACTAGCGGGAGAGCAGTACTTC	CASSLERLAGEQYF